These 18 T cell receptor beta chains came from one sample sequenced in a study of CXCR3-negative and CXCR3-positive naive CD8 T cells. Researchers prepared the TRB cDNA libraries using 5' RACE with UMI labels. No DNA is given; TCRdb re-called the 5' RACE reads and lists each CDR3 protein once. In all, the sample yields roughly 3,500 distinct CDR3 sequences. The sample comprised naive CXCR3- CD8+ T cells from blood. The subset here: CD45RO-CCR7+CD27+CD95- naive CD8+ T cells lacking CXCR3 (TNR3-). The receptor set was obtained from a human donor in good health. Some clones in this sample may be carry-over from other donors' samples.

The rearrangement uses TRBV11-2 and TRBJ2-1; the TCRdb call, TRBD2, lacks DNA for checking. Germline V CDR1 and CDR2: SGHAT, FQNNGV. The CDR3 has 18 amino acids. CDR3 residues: CASSLGTTSGRAVDEQFF.

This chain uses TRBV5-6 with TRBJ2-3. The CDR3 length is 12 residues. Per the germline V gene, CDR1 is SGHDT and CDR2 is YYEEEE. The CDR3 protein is CASSLGSDTQYF.

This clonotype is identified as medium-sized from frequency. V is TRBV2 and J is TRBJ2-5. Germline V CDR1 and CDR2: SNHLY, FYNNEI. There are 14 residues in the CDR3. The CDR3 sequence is CASSEYTETETQYF. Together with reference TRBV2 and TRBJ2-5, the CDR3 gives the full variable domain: EPEVTQTPSHQVTQMGQEVILRCVPISNHLYFYWYRQILGQKVEFLVSFYNNEISEKSEIFDDQFSVERPDGSNFTLKIRSTKLEDSAMYFCASSEYTETETQYFGPGTRLLVL.

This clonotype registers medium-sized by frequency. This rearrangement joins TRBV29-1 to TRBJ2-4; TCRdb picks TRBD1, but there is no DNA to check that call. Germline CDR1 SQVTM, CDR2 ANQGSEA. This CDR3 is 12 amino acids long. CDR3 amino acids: CSVRLSGQDQYF.

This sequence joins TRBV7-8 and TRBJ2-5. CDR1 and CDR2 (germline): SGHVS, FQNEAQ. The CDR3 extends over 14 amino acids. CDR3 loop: CASSLDLLVETQYF.

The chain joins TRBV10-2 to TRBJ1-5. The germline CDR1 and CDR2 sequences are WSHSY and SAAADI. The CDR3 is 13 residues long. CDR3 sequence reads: CASRQSRNQPQHF.

The CDR3 sequence is CASRGASNYGYTF. This chain connects TRBV7-6 to TRBJ1-2; TCRdb gives TRBD1 as the D gene, but with no DNA this cannot be confirmed. The CDR3 consists of 13 residues. Germline CDR1 reads SGHVS; CDR2 reads FNYEAQ.

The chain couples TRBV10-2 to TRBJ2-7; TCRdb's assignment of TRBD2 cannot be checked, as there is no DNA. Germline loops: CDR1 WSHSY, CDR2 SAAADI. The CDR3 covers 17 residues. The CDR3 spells CASSEVGPGLVNYEKYF.

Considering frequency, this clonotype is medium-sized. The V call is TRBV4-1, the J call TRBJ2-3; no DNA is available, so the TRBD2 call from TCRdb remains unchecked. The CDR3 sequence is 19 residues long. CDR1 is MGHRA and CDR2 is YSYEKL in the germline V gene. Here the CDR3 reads CASSLQKATSGHSTDTQYF.

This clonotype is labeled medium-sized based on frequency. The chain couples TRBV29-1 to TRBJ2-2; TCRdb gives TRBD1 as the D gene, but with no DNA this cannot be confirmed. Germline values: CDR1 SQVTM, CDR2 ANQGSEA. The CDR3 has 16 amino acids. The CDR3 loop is CSVPRGAGLNTGELFF.

This chain's CDR3 is CSARVAGTSTDTQYF. The chain links TRBV20-1 to TRBJ2-3; TCRdb indicates TRBD2, and absent DNA this call remains unverified. Germline CDR1 reads DFQATT; CDR2 reads SNEGSKA (reference sequence). The length of the CDR3 is 15 residues.

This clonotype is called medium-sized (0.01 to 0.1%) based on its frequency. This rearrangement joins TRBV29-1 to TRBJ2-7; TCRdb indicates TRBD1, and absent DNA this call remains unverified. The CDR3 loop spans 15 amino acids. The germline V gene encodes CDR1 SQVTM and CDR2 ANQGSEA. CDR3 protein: CSVEATGQAPYEQYF.

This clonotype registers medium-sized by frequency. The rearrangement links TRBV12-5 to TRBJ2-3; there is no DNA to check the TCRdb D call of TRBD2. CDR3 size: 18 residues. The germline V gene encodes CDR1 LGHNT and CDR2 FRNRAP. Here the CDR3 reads CASGPIVPEGLSTDTQYF.

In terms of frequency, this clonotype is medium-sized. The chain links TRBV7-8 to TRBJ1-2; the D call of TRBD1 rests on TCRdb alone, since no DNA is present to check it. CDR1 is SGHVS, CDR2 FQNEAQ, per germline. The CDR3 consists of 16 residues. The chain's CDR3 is CASSLAPRTENYGYTF.

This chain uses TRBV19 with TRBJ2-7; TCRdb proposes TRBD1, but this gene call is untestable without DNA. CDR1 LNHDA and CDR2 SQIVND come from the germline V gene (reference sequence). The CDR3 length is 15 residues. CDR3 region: CASSAPGQLAYEQYF.

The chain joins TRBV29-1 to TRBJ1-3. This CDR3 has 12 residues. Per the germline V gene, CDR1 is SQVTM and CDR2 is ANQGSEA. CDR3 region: CSAHEAGNTIYF.

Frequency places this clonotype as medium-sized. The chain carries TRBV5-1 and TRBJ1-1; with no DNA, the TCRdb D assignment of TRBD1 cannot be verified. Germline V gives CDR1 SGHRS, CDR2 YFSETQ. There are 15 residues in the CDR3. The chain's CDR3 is CASSLGRVTGAEAFF.

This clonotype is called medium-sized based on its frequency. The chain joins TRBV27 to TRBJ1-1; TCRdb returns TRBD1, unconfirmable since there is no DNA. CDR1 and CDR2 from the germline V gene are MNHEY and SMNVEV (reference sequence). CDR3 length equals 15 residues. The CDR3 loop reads CASTKSRGANTEAFF.